This T cell receptor beta chain was profiled in a study of T cells after posttransplantation cyclophosphamide. Study-level points and caveats: Donor CD8+ memory clones often dominated recipient blood repertoires at later times. Skin or GI-infiltrating T cells shared few TRB sequences with blood.

This clone was found many times. The antigen remains unidentified. TCRdb's table, derived via immunoSEQ multiplex PCR, lists solely in-frame clones and lacks some. The data list over 15,000 clones, none observed once; about 0.51% falls to the top ten. CDR3 size: 12 residues. CDR1 and CDR2 from the germline V gene are SNHLY and FYNNEI. Unmatched junction bases numbered 2, after V lost 2 bases and J lost 8 bases. A marrow graft followed busulfan-fludarabine conditioning, with cyclophosphamide on days +3 and +4. The sample was PBMCs, taken after allogeneic stem cell transplant with posttransplant cyclophosphamide. The chain has TRBV2 and TRBJ1-2; TRBD1 matches 7 bases. This TCR derives from a female patient between 30 and 39 years old who received an allogeneic stem cell transplant from a related donor, was CMV-positive, and had no GVHD. Among the T cells, some may be from the graft donor. CDR3 in amino acids: CASSETGAGYTF. The CDR3, as DNA: TGTGCCAGCAGTGAAACAGGGGCGGGCTACACCTTC. Together with reference TRBV2 and TRBJ1-2, the CDR3 gives the full variable domain: EPEVTQTPSHQVTQMGQEVILRCVPISNHLYFYWYRQILGQKVEFLVSFYNNEISEKSEIFDDQFSVERPDGSNFTLKIRSTKLEDSAMYFCASSETGAGYTFGSGTRLTVV.